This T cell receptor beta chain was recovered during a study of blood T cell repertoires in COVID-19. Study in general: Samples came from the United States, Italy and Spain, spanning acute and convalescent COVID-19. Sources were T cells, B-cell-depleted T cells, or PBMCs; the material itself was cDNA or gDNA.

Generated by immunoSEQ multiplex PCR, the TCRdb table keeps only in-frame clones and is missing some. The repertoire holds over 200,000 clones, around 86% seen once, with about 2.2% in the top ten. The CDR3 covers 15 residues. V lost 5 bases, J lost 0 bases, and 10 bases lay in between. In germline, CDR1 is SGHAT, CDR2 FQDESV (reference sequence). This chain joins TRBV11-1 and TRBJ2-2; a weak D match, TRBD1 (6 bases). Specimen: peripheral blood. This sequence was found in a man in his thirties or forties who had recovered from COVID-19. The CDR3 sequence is CASSQQGSNTGELFF. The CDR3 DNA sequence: TGTGCCAGCAGCCAACAGGGCTCGAACACCGGGGAGCTGTTTTTT. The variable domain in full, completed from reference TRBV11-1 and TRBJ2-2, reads EAEVAQSPRYKITEKSQAVAFWCDPISGHATLYWYRQILGQGPELLVQFQDESVVDDSQLPKDRFSAERLKGVDSTLKIQPAELGDSAMYLCASSQQGSNTGELFFGEGSRLTVL.